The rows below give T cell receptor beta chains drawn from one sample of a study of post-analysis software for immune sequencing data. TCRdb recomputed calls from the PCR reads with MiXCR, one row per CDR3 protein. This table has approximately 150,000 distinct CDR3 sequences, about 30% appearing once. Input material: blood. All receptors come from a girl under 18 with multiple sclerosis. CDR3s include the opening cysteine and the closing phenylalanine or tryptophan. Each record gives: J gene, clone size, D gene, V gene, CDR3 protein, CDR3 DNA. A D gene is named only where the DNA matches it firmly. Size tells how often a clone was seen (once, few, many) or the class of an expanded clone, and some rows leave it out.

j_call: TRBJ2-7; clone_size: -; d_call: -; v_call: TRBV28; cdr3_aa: CASSSPGAGIHEQYF; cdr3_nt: TGTGCCAGCAGTTCCCCCGGGGCGGGAATCCATGAGCAGTACTTC
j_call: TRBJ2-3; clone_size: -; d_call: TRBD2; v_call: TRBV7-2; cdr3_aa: CASSSRLAGGDAQYF; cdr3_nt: TGTGCCAGCAGCTCCCGACTAGCGGGAGGAGATGCGCAGTATTTT
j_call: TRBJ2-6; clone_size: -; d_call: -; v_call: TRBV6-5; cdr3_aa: CASSSQTGVLSGANVLTF; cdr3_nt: TGTGCCAGCAGTTCGCAGACAGGCGTTCTTTCTGGGGCCAACGTCCTGACTTTC
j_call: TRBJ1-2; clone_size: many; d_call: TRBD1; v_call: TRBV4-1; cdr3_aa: CASSRDRDTNYGYTF; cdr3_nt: TGCGCCAGCAGCCGGGACAGGGACACTAACTATGGCTACACCTTC
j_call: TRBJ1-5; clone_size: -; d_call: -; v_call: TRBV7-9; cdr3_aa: CASTRGGPQHF; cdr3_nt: TGTGCCAGCACCAGGGGTGGGCCCCAGCATTTT
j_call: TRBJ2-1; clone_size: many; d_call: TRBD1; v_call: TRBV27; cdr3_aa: CASRDGTDYYNEQFF; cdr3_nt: TGTGCCAGCCGGGACGGGACAGACTATTACAATGAGCAGTTCTTC
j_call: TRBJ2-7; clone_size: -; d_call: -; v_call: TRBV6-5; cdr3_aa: CASSSPGIGAYEQYF; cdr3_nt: TGTGCCAGCAGTTCACCGGGCATCGGGGCCTACGAGCAGTACTTC
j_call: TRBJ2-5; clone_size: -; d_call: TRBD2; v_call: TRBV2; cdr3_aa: CASSVETSGVNEQYF; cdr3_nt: TGTGCCAGCAGTGTGGAGACTAGCGGGGTTAATGAGCAGTACTTC
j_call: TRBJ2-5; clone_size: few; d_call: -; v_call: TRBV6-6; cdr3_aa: CAIRGETQYF; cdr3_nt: TGTGCCATCAGAGGAGAGACCCAGTACTTC
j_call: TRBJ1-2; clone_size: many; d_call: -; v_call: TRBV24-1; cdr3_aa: CATSDILDGYTF; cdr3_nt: TGTGCCACCAGTGATATACTAGATGGCTACACCTTC
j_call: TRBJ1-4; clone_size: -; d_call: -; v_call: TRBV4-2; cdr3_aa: CASSQDLIRGEKLFF; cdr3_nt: TGTGCCAGCAGCCAAGATCTGATTAGGGGAGAAAAACTGTTTTTT
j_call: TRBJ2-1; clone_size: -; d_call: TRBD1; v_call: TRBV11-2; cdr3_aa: CASSLVGTAFEQFF; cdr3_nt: TGTGCCAGCAGCTTAGTAGGGACAGCGTTTGAGCAGTTCTTC
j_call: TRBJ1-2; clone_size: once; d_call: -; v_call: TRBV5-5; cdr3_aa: CASSGAQGPNYGYTF; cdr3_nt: TGTGCCAGCAGCGGGGCCCAAGGACCTAACTATGGCTACACCTTC
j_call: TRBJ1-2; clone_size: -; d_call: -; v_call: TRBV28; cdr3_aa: CASSSDVAYGYTF; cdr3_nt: TGTGCCAGCAGTTCAGACGTGGCATATGGCTACACCTTC
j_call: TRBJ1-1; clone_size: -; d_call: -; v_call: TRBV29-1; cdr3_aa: CSVVQASRTEAFF; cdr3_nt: TGCAGCGTTGTCCAGGCGTCTCGCACTGAAGCTTTCTTT
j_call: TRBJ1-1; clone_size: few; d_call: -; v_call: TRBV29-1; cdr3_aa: CSVHSPGENKEAFF; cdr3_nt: TGCAGCGTTCATTCTCCGGGGGAGAACAAAGAAGCTTTCTTT
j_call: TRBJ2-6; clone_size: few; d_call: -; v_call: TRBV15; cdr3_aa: CATSRGPMVGANVLTF; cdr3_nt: TGTGCCACCAGCAGAGGACCCATGGTTGGGGCCAACGTCCTGACTTTC
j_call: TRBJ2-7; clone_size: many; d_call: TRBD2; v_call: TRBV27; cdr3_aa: CASSKGLAGLGEQYF; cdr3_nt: TGTGCCAGCAGTAAGGGACTAGCGGGACTTGGCGAGCAGTACTTC
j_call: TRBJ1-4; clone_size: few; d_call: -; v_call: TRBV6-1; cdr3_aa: CASSEVSTGYQTLEKLFF; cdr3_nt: TGTGCCAGCAGTGAAGTGAGCACAGGGTACCAAACCCTTGAAAAACTGTTTTTT
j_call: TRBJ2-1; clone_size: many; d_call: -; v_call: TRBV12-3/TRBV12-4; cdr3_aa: CASSWRGEQFF; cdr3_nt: TGTGCCAGCAGTTGGCGTGGGGAGCAGTTCTTC
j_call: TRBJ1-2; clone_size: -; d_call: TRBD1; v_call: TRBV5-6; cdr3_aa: CAGSFGTGVRAGYTF; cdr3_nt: TGTGCCGGCAGCTTCGGGACAGGGGTCAGGGCTGGCTACACCTTC
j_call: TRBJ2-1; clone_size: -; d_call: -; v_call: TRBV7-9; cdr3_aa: CASSSNSGSGVGNERFF; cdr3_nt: TGTGCCAGCAGCTCTAACTCCGGGTCGGGAGTCGGGAATGAGCGGTTCTTC
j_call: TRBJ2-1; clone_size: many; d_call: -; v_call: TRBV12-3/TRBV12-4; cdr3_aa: CASSLMIRGLPKGRPYDSYNEQFF; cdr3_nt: TGTGCCAGCAGTTTAATGATACGGGGACTCCCCAAGGGTCGACCATATGATTCCTACAATGAGCAGTTCTTC
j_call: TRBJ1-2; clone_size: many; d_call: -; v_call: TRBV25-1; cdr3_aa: CASSEAGRDGYTF; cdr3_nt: TGTGCCAGCAGTGAAGCGGGCCGGGATGGCTACACCTTC
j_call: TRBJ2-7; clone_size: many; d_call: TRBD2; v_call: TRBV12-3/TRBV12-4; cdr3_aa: CPSSLDLGTSGRSGHEQYF; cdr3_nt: TGTCCCAGCAGTTTAGATTTAGGGACTAGCGGGAGATCGGGGCACGAGCAGTACTTC
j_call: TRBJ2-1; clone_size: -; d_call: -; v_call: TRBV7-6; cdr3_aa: CASSLIARNEQFF; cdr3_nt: TGTGCCAGCAGCTTAATTGCGCGCAATGAGCAGTTCTTC
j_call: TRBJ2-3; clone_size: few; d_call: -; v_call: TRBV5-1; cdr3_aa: CASSLDISAGNTDTQYF; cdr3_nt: TGCGCCAGCAGCTTGGACATCTCGGCAGGGAACACAGATACGCAGTATTTT
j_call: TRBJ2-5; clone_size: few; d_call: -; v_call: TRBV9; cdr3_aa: CASSERTGETQYF; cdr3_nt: TGTGCCAGCAGCGAGAGGACGGGGGAGACCCAGTACTTC
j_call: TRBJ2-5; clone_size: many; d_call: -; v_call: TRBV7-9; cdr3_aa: CASSLMVSTGWGETQYF; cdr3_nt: TGTGCCAGCAGCTTAATGGTCTCAACGGGATGGGGAGAGACCCAGTACTTC
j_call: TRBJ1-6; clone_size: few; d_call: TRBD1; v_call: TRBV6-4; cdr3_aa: CANIRTRGSPLHF; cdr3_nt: TGTGCCAACATCCGTACCAGGGGGTCACCCCTCCACTTT
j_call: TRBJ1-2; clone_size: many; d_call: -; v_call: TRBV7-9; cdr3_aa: CASSFLSDPNYGYTF; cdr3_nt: TGTGCCAGCAGCTTTCTCAGTGACCCTAACTATGGCTACACCTTC
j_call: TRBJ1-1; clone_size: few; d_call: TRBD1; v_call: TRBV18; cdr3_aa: CASSPQGVGQGYSEAFF; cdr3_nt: TGTGCCAGCTCTCCCCAAGGTGTGGGACAGGGGTATTCTGAAGCTTTCTTT
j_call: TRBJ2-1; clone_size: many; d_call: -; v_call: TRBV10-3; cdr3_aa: CAISESTTRRLHNEQFF; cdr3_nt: TGTGCCATCAGTGAGTCGACGACCAGGCGGCTTCACAATGAGCAGTTCTTC
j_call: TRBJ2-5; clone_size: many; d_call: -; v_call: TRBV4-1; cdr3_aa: CASSQEEGQETQYF; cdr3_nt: TGCGCCAGCAGCCAAGAAGAGGGGCAAGAGACCCAGTACTTC
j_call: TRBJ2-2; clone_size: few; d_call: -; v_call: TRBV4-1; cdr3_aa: CASSNPPRNSYPGELFF; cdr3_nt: TGCGCCAGCAGCAACCCCCCCCGTAATTCTTACCCCGGGGAGCTGTTTTTT
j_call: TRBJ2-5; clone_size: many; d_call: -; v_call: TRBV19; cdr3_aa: CASSINREETQYF; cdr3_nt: TGTGCCAGTAGTATAAACAGGGAAGAGACCCAGTACTTC
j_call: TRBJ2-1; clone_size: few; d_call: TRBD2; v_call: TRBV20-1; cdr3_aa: CSVLGAGTSGSRYNEQFF; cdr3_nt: TGCAGTGTCCTAGGGGCAGGGACTAGCGGGAGTCGCTACAATGAGCAGTTCTTC
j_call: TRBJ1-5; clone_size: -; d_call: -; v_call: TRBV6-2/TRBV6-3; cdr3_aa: CASSYPQGTWPQHF; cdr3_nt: TGTGCCAGCAGTTACCCCCAGGGAACTTGGCCCCAGCATTTT
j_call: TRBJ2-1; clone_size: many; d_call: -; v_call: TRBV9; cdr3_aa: CASSAILGSYNEQFF; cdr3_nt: TGTGCCAGCAGCGCTATTTTGGGGTCCTACAATGAGCAGTTCTTC
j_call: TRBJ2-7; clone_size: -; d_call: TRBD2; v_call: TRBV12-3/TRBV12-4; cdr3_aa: CASSFGLGTIGRANEQYF; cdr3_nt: TGTGCCAGCAGTTTTGGGTTGGGGACTATCGGGAGGGCTAATGAGCAGTACTTC
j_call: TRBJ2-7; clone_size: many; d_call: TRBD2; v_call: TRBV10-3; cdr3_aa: CAISEPRFWREVNEQYF; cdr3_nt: TGTGCCATCAGTGAGCCGCGCTTTTGGCGGGAGGTGAACGAGCAGTACTTC
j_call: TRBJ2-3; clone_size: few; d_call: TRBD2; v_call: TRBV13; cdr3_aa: CASSLVRSGRPPDTQYF; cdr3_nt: TGTGCCAGCAGCTTAGTGCGTAGCGGGAGGCCTCCAGATACGCAGTATTTT
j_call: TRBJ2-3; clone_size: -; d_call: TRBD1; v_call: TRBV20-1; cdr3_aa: CSARDKGQGMPDTQYF; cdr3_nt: TGCAGTGCTAGGGACAAGGGACAGGGGATGCCAGATACGCAGTATTTT
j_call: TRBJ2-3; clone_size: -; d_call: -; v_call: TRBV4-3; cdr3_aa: CASSRGTLGNTDTQYF; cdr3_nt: TGCGCCAGCAGTCGGGGGACCCTCGGCAACACAGATACGCAGTATTTT
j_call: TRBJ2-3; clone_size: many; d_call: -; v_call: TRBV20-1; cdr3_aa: CSAYLAEDTQYF; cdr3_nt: TGCAGTGCTTACCTAGCCGAAGATACGCAGTATTTT
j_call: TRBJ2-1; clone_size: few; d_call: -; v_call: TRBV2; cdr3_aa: CASTTQSSYNEQFF; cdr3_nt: TGTGCCAGCACAACTCAGAGCTCCTACAATGAGCAGTTCTTC
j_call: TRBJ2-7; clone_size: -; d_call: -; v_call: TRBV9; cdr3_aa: CASSTRQDGGEQYF; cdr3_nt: TGTGCCAGCAGCACGAGACAGGACGGTGGAGAGCAGTACTTC
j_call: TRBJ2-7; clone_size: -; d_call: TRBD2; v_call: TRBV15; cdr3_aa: CATSRDENLRLATRYEQYF; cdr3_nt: TGTGCCACCAGCAGAGATGAGAATTTGAGACTAGCAACGAGATACGAGCAGTACTTC
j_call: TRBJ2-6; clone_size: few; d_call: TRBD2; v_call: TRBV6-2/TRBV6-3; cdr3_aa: CASSSTLRGSKSGTNVLTF; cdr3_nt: TGTGCCAGCAGTTCAACCCTGCGGGGGTCAAAATCTGGGACCAACGTCCTGACTTTC
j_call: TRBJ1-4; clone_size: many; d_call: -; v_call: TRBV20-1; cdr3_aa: CSALDSQSYEKLFF; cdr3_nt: TGCAGTGCTCTTGATTCACAGAGCTATGAAAAACTGTTTTTT
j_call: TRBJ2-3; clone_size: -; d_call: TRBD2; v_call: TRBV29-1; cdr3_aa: CSVARGLAPDTQYF; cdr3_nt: TGCAGCGTTGCACGGGGACTAGCCCCAGATACGCAGTATTTT
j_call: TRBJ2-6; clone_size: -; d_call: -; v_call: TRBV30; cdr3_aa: CAWSVDGRVLTF; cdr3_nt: TGTGCCTGGAGTGTAGATGGGCGTGTCCTGACTTTC
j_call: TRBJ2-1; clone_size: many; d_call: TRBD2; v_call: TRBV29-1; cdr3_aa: CSVPGRGGDEQFF; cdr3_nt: TGCAGCGTTCCCGGGAGGGGGGGGGATGAGCAGTTCTTC
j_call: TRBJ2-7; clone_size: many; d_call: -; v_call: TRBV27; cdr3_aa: CASSLSYWGTEAYEQYF; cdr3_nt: TGTGCCAGCAGTTTATCGTATTGGGGGACGGAAGCCTACGAGCAGTACTTC
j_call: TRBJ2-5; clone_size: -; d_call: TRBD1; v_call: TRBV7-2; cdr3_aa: CASSRDSYTETQYF; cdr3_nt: TGTGCCAGCAGCCGGGACAGCTACACGGAGACCCAGTACTTC
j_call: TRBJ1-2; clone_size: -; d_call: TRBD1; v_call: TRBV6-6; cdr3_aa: CASHGWTGDGYTF; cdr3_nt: TGTGCCAGCCACGGATGGACAGGGGATGGCTACACCTTC
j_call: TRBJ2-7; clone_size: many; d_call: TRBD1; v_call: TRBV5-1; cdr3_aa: CASSLAGTASYEQYF; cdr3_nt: TGCGCCAGCAGCTTGGCAGGGACAGCCTCCTACGAGCAGTACTTC
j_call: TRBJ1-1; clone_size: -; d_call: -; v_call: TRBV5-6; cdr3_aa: CASSPRPRMNTEAFF; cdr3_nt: TGTGCCAGCAGCCCCCGACCCCGTATGAACACTGAAGCTTTCTTT
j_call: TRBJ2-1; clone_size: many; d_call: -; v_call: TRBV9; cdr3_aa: CASSVAAMPSGGTYNEQFF; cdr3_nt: TGTGCCAGCAGCGTCGCCGCAATGCCCTCTGGCGGGACCTACAATGAGCAGTTCTTC
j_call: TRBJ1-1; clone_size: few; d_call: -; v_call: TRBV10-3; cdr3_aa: CAISERGDDQAFF; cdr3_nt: TGTGCCATCAGTGAAAGAGGGGATGATCAAGCTTTCTTT